This T cell receptor (beta chain) was recorded in a study of shared clonotypes between healthy human individuals (dated by TCRdb to the early 2020s). Some background on the complete study: The cohort included a few men and a couple of women between 18 and 49 years of age. For each donor, three plates each were used for CD4 naive and CD4 memory, two plates were used for CD8 naive, and one plate was used for CD8 memory. To estimate repertoire size and how much clonotypes are shared between individuals, the study performed deep sequencing of blood TCR repertoires from a few healthy adults. Libraries were prepared and TCR repertoires were sequenced by different laboratories using diverse techniques, in order to increase sequencing depth and limit assay-specific biases. Each donor's leukapheresis produced roughly between roughly 0.85 and 10 billion PBMCs.

From the cysteine up to the phenylalanine, the CDR3 has a length of 13 residues. Of the read, only the CDR3 DNA is kept; its 39 bases are in frame from base 1. Trimming at the junction amounts to 6 bases on V and 4 bases on J, and the germline ends lie 13 bases apart. In the germline V gene, CDR1 corresponds to MNHEY and CDR2 to SVGAGI. Donors were healthy HIV-negative adults with no recently reported acute infections or vaccinations. Every donor was a Caucasian adult residing in Nashville, Tennessee, USA. CD4+ T cells were enriched by magnetic negative selection; naive cells were then positively selected on CD45RA, and the negative fraction formed the memory subset. Blood was obtained by leukapheresis, after which PBMCs were separated by Ficoll-Histopaque density gradient centrifugation and cryopreserved in liquid nitrogen vapor phase. Analytical flow cytometry was used to check the purity and quantity of each magnetically sorted T cell population. Genomic DNA was isolated from each sorted fraction and quantified by UV absorbance on a Nanodrop 2000c.

What the study reported, not specific to this receptor: Estimated clonotype richness was generally larger for naive than for memory subsets. Sharing across a handful of donors was observed for 5% to 6.5% of naive CD4, over 3% of naive CD8, over 2% of memory CD4, and approximately 0.41% of memory CD8 clonotypes. The small number of donors limited the genetic and exposure-history diversity represented. Sampling was restricted to blood, and TCR repertoires in tissue are likely to differ from TCR repertoires in blood. Based on pairwise subsampling, the degree of clonotype sharing among donors was expected to be affected by sequencing depth. Compared with non-shared clonotypes, clonotypes shared by all four sorted-subset donors had higher generation probabilities. Incomplete sequencing was indicated by rarefaction of sorted-subset datasets, despite the large sequencing depth.

Details on this clone: The antigen it recognizes is unknown. Per-base qualities were not stored, and no clone one base away is much larger.

TCR CDR3 regions were amplified from genomic DNA by multiplex PCR using the deep immunoSEQ assay. Extracted genomic DNA from each cell subset was distributed evenly across all wells of several immunoSEQ 96-well plates, and each plate was treated as a replicate. For sorted subsets, each replicate PCR was loaded with roughly 200 ng genomic DNA, equivalent to about 30,000 T cell genomes. Purified libraries were quantified with a Qubit 3.0 fluorometer, sized on a Bioanalyzer 2100, and re-quantified with the KAPA Library Quantification kit. Each immunoSEQ 96-well plate was sequenced on its own single-read 150-cycle Illumina NextSeq 550 flow cell. The study's processing was this. Because only junctional sequences without quality scores were contained in the immunoSEQ output, filtering matching that applied to full-length reads could not be performed. To assign V/J genes and CDR3, sequences were annotated against IMGT germline references using PyIR, a Python wrapper for IgBLAST v1.9. Any read was removed if the V/J assignment was weak (E-value above 1e-6), the CDR3 was missing, or the read contained stop codons, out-of-frame junctions, or ambiguous translated residues. V3J clonotypes were defined by identical inferred V gene, J gene, and CDR3 amino acid sequence. The percentage overlap between two repertoires was calculated by dividing the number of shared unique clonotypes by the size of the smaller repertoire. RTK rarefaction, the Chao1 estimator, and Recon v2.1 estimates of unobserved clonotypes were used to assess repertoire richness. Generation probabilities were computed with OLGA for all TCRbeta clonotypes obtained by the gDNA method from a handful of donors. TCRdb obtained this table from immuneACCESS and retained in-frame rearrangements with V and J assigned. These tables miss some clones; where compared with another copy, unresolved V genes account for less than half of the shortfall, and the remainder is unexplained. The V and J calls and clone size are taken from that table; D and trimming were inferred from the DNA. In all, the sample holds 2 million or so clones, and approximately 95% of those were seen once. The ten top clones hold 0.1% to 0.15% of the sample.

The chain links TRBV6-5 with TRBJ2-7; there is no confident call for the D gene. Sequencing input: naive CD4+ T cells sorted from blood. This sample's cell subset or site label indicates: CD45RA+ positively selected. This TCR was recovered from a man aged 18 to 29 in good health. The nucleotide sequence is TGTGCCAGCAGCCCCACGACGGATTACGAGCAGTACTTC. The encoded protein is CASSPTTDYEQYF.